This TCR beta chain was sequenced for a study of T cells in Graves' hyperthyroidism and ophthalmopathy. Study-level findings and limits: Ophthalmopathy and stable hyperthyroidism were separated by a 13 V-J model. Blood also held most thyroid clonotypes expanded beyond 0.001.

Together with thyroid ultrasound, orbital computed tomography, serum thyroxine and TRAb, clinical symptoms were used for diagnoses. Isolation of PBMCs was performed on 9.5 to 10 ml fresh peripheral blood. Amplification of TCR beta CDR3 regions was performed using RNA transcripts as template. In the first-round RT-PCR of the TCR CDR3, the HTBI primer set was used. One entry per CDR3 protein results from TCRdb running MiXCR on the multiplex PCR reads. This sample carries fewer than 650,000 distinct CDR3 sequences, under 15% of them seen once, and the ten largest clones take around 4.5%. This clonotype was found many times. Its antigen is currently unknown. Material for sequencing was blood. The receptor was isolated from a woman between 35 and 50 years old with Graves' ophthalmopathy.

The CDR3 here is CASSINSKGSEAFF. DNA of the CDR3: TGTGCCAGTAGTATAAACAGCAAAGGCTCTGAAGCTTTCTTT. The chain is built from TRBV19 and TRBJ1-1; D is undetermined. This CDR3 region has 14 residues. CDR1 is LNHDA and CDR2 is SQIVND in the germline V gene (reference sequence). Between the trimmed V and J ends, which lost 2 bases and 6 bases, there was a span of 13 bases.